This TCR beta chain was captured in a study of vaccination effects on CD4 cells after COVID-19. Antigen-specific CD4+ T cells were first expanded with viral peptide pools by the ViraFEST assay and only then sequenced. It was after 10 days of culture that CD4+ T cells were isolated. Nobody among the vaccine recipients had prior SARS-CoV-2 infection (nucleocapsid antibodies were negative). Half the medium was replaced with IL-2 medium on days 3 and 7. The germline V and J ends were trimmed by 7 bases and 4 bases, with 12 bases remaining between them. This CDR3 comprises 13 residues. CDR1 is MNHEY and CDR2 is SVGAGI in the germline V gene. Comment on this clone: As yet, its antigen is unknown.

Regarding the study as a whole: Clonal contraction was marked in infection- and vaccine-induced clones late after vaccination. Nearly all vaccine-induced clones in healthy recipients recognized only SARS-CoV-2.

TCRdb's table, derived via immunoSEQ multiplex PCR, lists solely in-frame clones and lacks some. The sample yields 40,000 to 45,000 clones, around 80% seen once. This sequence joins TRBV6-5 and TRBJ2-3; D unclear. The source was CD4+ T cells from PBMCs cultured with SARS-CoV-2 spike peptides, collected before COVID-19 vaccination. The sequence was collected from a human donor who received a COVID-19 vaccine. CDR3 DNA sequence: TGTGCCAGCACATCAAGACGGTCAGATACGCAGTATTTT. Protein: CASTSRRSDTQYF.